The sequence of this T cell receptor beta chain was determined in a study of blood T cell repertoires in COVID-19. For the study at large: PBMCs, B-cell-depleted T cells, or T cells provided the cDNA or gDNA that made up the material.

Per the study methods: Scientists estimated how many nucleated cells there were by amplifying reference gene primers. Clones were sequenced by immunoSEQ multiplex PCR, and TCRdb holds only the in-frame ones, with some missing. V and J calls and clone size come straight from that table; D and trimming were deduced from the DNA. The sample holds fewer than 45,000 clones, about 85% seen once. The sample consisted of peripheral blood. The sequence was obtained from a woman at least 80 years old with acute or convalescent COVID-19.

CDR3 in amino acids: CATSAGTSGTLLGGGELFF. The CDR3 bases are TGTGCCACCAGTGCCGGGACTAGCGGGACACTCCTTGGGGGAGGGGAGCTGTTTTTT. The chain combines TRBV24-1 with TRBJ2-2, with 13 positions matching TRBD2. The V segment lost 5 bases and the J segment 8 bases; nucleotides outside the gene matches: 16. The CDR3 consists of 19 residues. Germline CDR1 KGHDR, CDR2 SFDVKD.